These T cell receptor beta chains were read from a single sample in a study of T-cell memory formation after mild COVID-19. A single record per CDR3 protein comes from TCRdb applying MiXCR to the 5' RACE reads. The sample records 550,000 to 600,000 distinct CDR3 sequences, about 20% being singletons. The sample comprised PBMCs or a T cell subset sorted from them (not recorded which). These receptors all stem from an adult woman who had mild COVID-19 (a few samples of this study predate the infection). Cell type and time point are not known. CDR3s include the opening cysteine and the closing phenylalanine or tryptophan. D genes are given only for firm matches. Clone size appears in some rows only: once, few, many, or a class for an expanded clone.

j_gene: TRBJ1-5; v_gene: TRBV7-8; abundance: many; d_gene: .; CDR3nt: TGTGCCAGCAGCTTAGGGACATACAGCAATCAGCCCCAGCATTTT; CDR3aa: CASSLGTYSNQPQHF
j_gene: TRBJ2-3; v_gene: TRBV5-1; abundance: few; d_gene: .; CDR3nt: TGCGCCAGCAGACGGTTCCCGGACATAGACACAGATACGCAGTATTTT; CDR3aa: CASRRFPDIDTDTQYF
j_gene: TRBJ2-3; v_gene: TRBV7-3; abundance: few; d_gene: TRBD2; CDR3nt: TGTGCCAGCAGCTTAAAGGGACTAGCGGGGGGCACAGATACGCAGTATTTT; CDR3aa: CASSLKGLAGGTDTQYF
j_gene: TRBJ1-6; v_gene: TRBV6-2/TRBV6-3; abundance: .; d_gene: .; CDR3nt: TGTGCCAGCACGTCTACGGACCGAAGTAATTCACCCCTCCACTTT; CDR3aa: CASTSTDRSNSPLHF
j_gene: TRBJ1-1; v_gene: TRBV6-5; abundance: .; d_gene: .; CDR3nt: TGTGCCACCCAATGGACCCCTGGAGTGAACACTGAAGCTTTCTTT; CDR3aa: CATQWTPGVNTEAFF
j_gene: TRBJ2-6; v_gene: TRBV4-3; abundance: .; d_gene: .; CDR3nt: TGCGCCAGCAGCCAGGTGTCCGGGACTGGGGCCAACGTCCTGACTTTC; CDR3aa: CASSQVSGTGANVLTF
j_gene: TRBJ1-1; v_gene: TRBV7-9; abundance: few; d_gene: .; CDR3nt: TGTGCCAGCGGGCTACAGGGTACCACTGAAGCTTTCTTT; CDR3aa: CASGLQGTTEAFF
j_gene: TRBJ1-6; v_gene: TRBV6-6; abundance: few; d_gene: TRBD1; CDR3nt: TGTGCCAGCAGTACCCGGGACAGGGGGACTCCCTTGACCCTCCACTTT; CDR3aa: CASSTRDRGTPLTLHF
j_gene: TRBJ2-5; v_gene: TRBV7-8; abundance: .; d_gene: .; CDR3nt: TGTGCCAGCAGCTCCGGCAGGGGACAAGAGACCCAGTACTTC; CDR3aa: CASSSGRGQETQYF
j_gene: TRBJ2-7; v_gene: TRBV29-1; abundance: .; d_gene: .; CDR3nt: TGCAGCGTTGGGGTACCGGGTCCCTACGAGCAGTACTTC; CDR3aa: CSVGVPGPYEQYF
j_gene: TRBJ2-7; v_gene: TRBV20-1; abundance: few; d_gene: TRBD2; CDR3nt: TGCAGTGCACCTACCCGACTAGCGCCCTACGAGCAGTACTTC; CDR3aa: CSAPTRLAPYEQYF
j_gene: TRBJ1-5; v_gene: TRBV7-3; abundance: many; d_gene: .; CDR3nt: TGTGCCAGCAGTTTAGGGGCTAATCAGCCCCAGCATTTT; CDR3aa: CASSLGANQPQHF
j_gene: TRBJ2-5; v_gene: TRBV18; abundance: few; d_gene: .; CDR3nt: TGTGCCAGCTCCCCCAGCAACCTTCAAGAGACCCAGTACTTC; CDR3aa: CASSPSNLQETQYF
j_gene: TRBJ2-1; v_gene: TRBV11-1; abundance: few; d_gene: TRBD2; CDR3nt: TGTGCCAGCAGCTTATTCGGGACTAGCGCCACCTACAATGAGCAGTTCTTC; CDR3aa: CASSLFGTSATYNEQFF
j_gene: TRBJ2-3; v_gene: TRBV2; abundance: .; d_gene: TRBD2; CDR3nt: TGTGCCAGCAGTGACACTAGCGGGGGGACAGATACGCAGTATTTT; CDR3aa: CASSDTSGGTDTQYF
j_gene: TRBJ1-1; v_gene: TRBV20-1; abundance: .; d_gene: TRBD1; CDR3nt: TGCAGTGCTAGCGGACAGGGGGTGGGCTGGGCTTTCTTT; CDR3aa: CSASGQGVGWAFF
j_gene: TRBJ2-5; v_gene: TRBV9; abundance: few; d_gene: TRBD2; CDR3nt: TGTGCCAGCAATGTAGGACTAGCGGGGGAGACCCAGTACTTC; CDR3aa: CASNVGLAGETQYF
j_gene: TRBJ1-1; v_gene: TRBV27; abundance: .; d_gene: .; CDR3nt: TGTGCCAGCAGTCCCACGTTTTGGGAGGACACTGAAGCTTTCTTT; CDR3aa: CASSPTFWEDTEAFF
j_gene: TRBJ1-5; v_gene: TRBV7-2; abundance: .; d_gene: .; CDR3nt: TGTGCCAGCAGCTTAAATCGGAGCCCGCAGCCCCAGCATTTT; CDR3aa: CASSLNRSPQPQHF
j_gene: TRBJ1-5; v_gene: TRBV6-6; abundance: few; d_gene: .; CDR3nt: TGTGCCAGCATTCTAAATAGCAATCAGCCCCAGCATTTT; CDR3aa: CASILNSNQPQHF
j_gene: TRBJ1-5; v_gene: TRBV12-3/TRBV12-4; abundance: few; d_gene: .; CDR3nt: TGTGCCAGCAGTTGGGGGGGGAAGCAGCCCCAGCATTTT; CDR3aa: CASSWGGKQPQHF
j_gene: TRBJ1-3; v_gene: TRBV6-6; abundance: once; d_gene: .; CDR3nt: TGTGCCAGCAGTTACCAAGGCAGGGTTGGAAACACCATATATTTT; CDR3aa: CASSYQGRVGNTIYF
j_gene: TRBJ1-1; v_gene: TRBV5-1; abundance: .; d_gene: .; CDR3nt: TGCGCCAGCAGCTTGGATTGGCTGGGAACTGAAGCTTTCTTT; CDR3aa: CASSLDWLGTEAFF
j_gene: TRBJ2-7; v_gene: TRBV5-6; abundance: .; d_gene: .; CDR3nt: TGTGCCAGCAGCTTCTATAGAGGCGGGGCTAGTCGGGGATACGAGCAGTACTTC; CDR3aa: CASSFYRGGASRGYEQYF
j_gene: TRBJ2-5; v_gene: TRBV20-1; abundance: few; d_gene: .; CDR3nt: TGCAGTGCTATGGTCCTAGCGGCAGGGGTGCGGGCAGAGACCCAGTACTTC; CDR3aa: CSAMVLAAGVRAETQYF
j_gene: TRBJ2-7; v_gene: TRBV6-5; abundance: few; d_gene: .; CDR3nt: TGTGCCAGCAGCCACTCCGATGGACGGCGCTACGAGCAGTACTTC; CDR3aa: CASSHSDGRRYEQYF
j_gene: TRBJ2-3; v_gene: TRBV7-3; abundance: few; d_gene: .; CDR3nt: TGTGCCAGCAGCTTAATTCAGACAGATACGCAGTATTTT; CDR3aa: CASSLIQTDTQYF
j_gene: TRBJ1-2; v_gene: TRBV7-9; abundance: .; d_gene: TRBD1; CDR3nt: TGTGCCAGCACCGCCCCGGGACAGGCGACCTATGGCTACACCTTC; CDR3aa: CASTAPGQATYGYTF
j_gene: TRBJ2-3; v_gene: TRBV20-1; abundance: .; d_gene: TRBD2; CDR3nt: TGCAGTGCTAGAGATCGGACTAGCCCTATGGATACGCAGTATTTT; CDR3aa: CSARDRTSPMDTQYF
j_gene: TRBJ2-7; v_gene: TRBV4-3; abundance: .; d_gene: TRBD1; CDR3nt: TGCGCCAGCAGCCAGAAAGCGACAGGGTTTATGGCCTACGAGCAGTACTTC; CDR3aa: CASSQKATGFMAYEQYF
j_gene: TRBJ2-7; v_gene: TRBV11-2; abundance: few; d_gene: .; CDR3nt: TGTGCCAGCAGCTTAGAATGGACCGACTCCTACGAGCAGTACTTC; CDR3aa: CASSLEWTDSYEQYF
j_gene: TRBJ2-5; v_gene: TRBV9; abundance: .; d_gene: .; CDR3nt: TGTGCCAGCAGCGTAGTGGGTGAAGGCCGCGGGGAGACCCAGTACTTC; CDR3aa: CASSVVGEGRGETQYF
j_gene: TRBJ2-2; v_gene: TRBV6-5; abundance: .; d_gene: TRBD1; CDR3nt: TGTGCCAGCAGAGCGGACAGGCGGCTCGGGGGGGAGCTGTTTTTT; CDR3aa: CASRADRRLGGELFF
j_gene: TRBJ2-3; v_gene: TRBV2; abundance: .; d_gene: TRBD1; CDR3nt: TGTGCCAGCAGTGGAACAGGGACAGGGGATACGCAGTATTTT; CDR3aa: CASSGTGTGDTQYF
j_gene: TRBJ2-1; v_gene: TRBV27; abundance: many; d_gene: TRBD2; CDR3nt: TGTGCCAGCAGTTCGGGGACTAGCGGGGGCTACAATGAGCAGTTCTTC; CDR3aa: CASSSGTSGGYNEQFF